This TCR beta chain was captured by sequencing in a study of tumor-infiltrating lymphocytes in primary liver carcinoma. Overall study: The patient population consisted of men and women between 30 and 69 years of age.

The template, approximately 500 ng total RNA, yielded TCR beta cDNA made with a constant-region primer. Slightly modified ARM-PCR served as the procedure for the TCR beta libraries. These libraries came from three rounds of nested multiplex PCR. TRBV1-TRBV30 forward primers paired with a C-beta reverse primer were used in the first two PCR rounds, which ran about 11 cycles each. Each CDR3 protein is one row after TCRdb ran MiXCR on the multiplex PCR reads. Counted here are 30,000 to 40,000 distinct CDR3 sequences, roughly four fifths occurring once; the ten biggest clones make up around 15%. The approximately 20-31 mg bulk tissue piece was not sorted before simultaneous RNA and DNA extraction. Patients were chronically HBV-infected and treatment-naive. Per the germline V gene, CDR1 is SGHAT and CDR2 is FQDESV (reference sequence). Trimming removed 11 bases at V and 4 bases at J, with 24 bases between. This CDR3 comprises 15 residues.

The chain carries TRBV11-1 and TRBJ2-7, with D tentatively TRBD2 (6 bases). This clonotype originated in a man between 35 and 55 years old with primary liver carcinoma and hepatitis B virus infection. The source material was liver tumor tissue from sampling region 4. This sample's subset: tumor region T4, right-lateral pole. The CDR3 region is CAGSLTESGEYEQYF. In DNA, the CDR3 is TGTGCCGGTAGCTTAACGGAATCGGGAGAATACGAGCAGTACTTC.